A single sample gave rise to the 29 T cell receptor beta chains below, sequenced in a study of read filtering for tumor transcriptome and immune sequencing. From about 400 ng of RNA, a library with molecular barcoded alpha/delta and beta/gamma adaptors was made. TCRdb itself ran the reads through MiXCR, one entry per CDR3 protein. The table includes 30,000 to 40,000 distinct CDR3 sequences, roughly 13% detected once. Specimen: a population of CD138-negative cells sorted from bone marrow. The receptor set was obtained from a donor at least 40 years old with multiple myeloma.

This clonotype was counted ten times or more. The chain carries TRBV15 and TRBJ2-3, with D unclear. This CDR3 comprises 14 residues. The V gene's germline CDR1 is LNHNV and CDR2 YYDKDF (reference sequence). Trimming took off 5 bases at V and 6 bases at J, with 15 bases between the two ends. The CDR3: CATSARINSDTQYF. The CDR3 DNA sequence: TGTGCCACCAGCGCTAGGATAAATTCGGATACGCAGTATTTT.

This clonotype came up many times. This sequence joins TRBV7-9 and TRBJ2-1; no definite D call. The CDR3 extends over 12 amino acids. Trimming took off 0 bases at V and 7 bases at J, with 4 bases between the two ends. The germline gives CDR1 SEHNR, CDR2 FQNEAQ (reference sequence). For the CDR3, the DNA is TGTGCCAGCAGCTTAGCGCGAAATGAGCAGTTCTTC. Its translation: CASSLARNEQFF.

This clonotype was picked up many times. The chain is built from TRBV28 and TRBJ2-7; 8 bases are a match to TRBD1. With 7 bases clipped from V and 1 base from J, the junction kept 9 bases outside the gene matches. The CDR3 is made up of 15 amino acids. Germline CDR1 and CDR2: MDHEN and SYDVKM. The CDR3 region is CASTVGDRPSYEQYF. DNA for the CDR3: TGTGCCAGCACCGTGGGGGACAGGCCTTCCTACGAGCAGTACTTC.

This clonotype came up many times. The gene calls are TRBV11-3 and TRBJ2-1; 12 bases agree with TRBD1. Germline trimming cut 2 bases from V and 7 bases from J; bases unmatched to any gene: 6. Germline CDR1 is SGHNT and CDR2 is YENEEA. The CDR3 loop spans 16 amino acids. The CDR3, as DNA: TGTGCCAGCAGCTTAAGGGGACAGGGGGCGAAGAATGAGCAGTTCTTC. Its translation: CASSLRGQGAKNEQFF.

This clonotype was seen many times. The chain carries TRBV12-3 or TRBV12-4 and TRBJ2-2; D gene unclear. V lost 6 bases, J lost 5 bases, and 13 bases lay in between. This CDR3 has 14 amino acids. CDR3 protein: CASRRGWGTGELFF. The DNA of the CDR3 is TGTGCCAGCAGACGAGGTTGGGGAACCGGGGAGCTGTTTTTT.

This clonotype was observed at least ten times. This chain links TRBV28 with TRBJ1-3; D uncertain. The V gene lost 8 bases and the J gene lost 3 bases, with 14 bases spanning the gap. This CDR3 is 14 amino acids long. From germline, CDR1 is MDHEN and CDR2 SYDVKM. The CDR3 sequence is CASGLLRGGNTIYF. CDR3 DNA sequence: TGTGCCAGCGGCCTCCTTCGGGGTGGAAACACCATATATTTT.

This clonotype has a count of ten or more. The CDR3 loop is CASSPAGRGEETQYF. The CDR3 DNA is TGTGCCAGTAGCCCCGCGGGAAGGGGGGAAGAGACCCAGTACTTC. The V gene is TRBV19, the J gene TRBJ2-5; D is perhaps TRBD1 or TRBD2 (6 bases each). Looked up from germline, CDR1 is LNHDA and CDR2 is SQIVND (reference sequence). CDR3 size: 15 residues. V lost 6 bases to trimming and J lost 3 bases, with 17 bases between them.

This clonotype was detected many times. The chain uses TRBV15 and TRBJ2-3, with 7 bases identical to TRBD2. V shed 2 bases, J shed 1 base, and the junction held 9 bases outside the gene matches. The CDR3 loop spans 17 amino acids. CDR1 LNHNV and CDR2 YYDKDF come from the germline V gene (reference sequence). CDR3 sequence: CATSRKRLAGGTDTQYF. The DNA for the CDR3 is TGTGCCACCAGCAGAAAACGCCTCGCGGGGGGCACAGATACGCAGTATTTT.

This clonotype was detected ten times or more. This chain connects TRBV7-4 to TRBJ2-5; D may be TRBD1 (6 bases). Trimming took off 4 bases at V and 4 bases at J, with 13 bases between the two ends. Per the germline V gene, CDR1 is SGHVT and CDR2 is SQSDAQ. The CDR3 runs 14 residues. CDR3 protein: CASSSRDTPETQYF. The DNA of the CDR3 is TGTGCCAGCAGCTCCCGGGACACTCCAGAGACCCAGTACTTC.

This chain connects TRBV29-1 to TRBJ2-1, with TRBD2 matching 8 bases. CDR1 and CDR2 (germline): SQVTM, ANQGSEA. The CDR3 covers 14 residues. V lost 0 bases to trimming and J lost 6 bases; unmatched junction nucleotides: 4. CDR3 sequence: CSVEEKAGVNEQFF. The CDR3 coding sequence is TGCAGCGTTGAAGAAAAAGCGGGAGTCAATGAGCAGTTCTTC.

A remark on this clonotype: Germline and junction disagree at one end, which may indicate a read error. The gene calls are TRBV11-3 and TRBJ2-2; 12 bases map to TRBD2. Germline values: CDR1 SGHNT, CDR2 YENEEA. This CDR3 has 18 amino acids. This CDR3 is CASSLDLTSGSGTGELFF. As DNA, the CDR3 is TGTGCCAGCAGCCTAGATCTGACTAGCGGGAGTGGAACCGGGGAGCTGTTTTTT.

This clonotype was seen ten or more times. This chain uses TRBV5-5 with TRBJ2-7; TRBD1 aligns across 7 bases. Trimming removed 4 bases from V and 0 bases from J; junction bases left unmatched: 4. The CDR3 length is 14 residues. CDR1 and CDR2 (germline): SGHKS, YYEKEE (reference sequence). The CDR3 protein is CASSVTGSSYEQYF. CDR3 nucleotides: TGTGCCAGCAGCGTGACAGGGAGCTCCTACGAGCAGTACTTC.

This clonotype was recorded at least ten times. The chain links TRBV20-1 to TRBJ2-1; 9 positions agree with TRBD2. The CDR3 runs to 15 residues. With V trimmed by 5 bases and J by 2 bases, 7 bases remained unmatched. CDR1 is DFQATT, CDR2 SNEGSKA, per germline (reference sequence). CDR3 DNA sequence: TGCAGTGCTCCCCTGGGGACTAGCCCCTACAATGAGCAGTTCTTC. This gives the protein CSAPLGTSPYNEQFF.

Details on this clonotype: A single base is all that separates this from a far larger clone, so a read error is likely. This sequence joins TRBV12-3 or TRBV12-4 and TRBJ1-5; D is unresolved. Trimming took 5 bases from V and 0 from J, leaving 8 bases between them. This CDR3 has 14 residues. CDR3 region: CASSHRVSNQPQHF. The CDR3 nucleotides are TGTGCCAGCAGTCACCGGGTTAGCAATCAGCCCCAGCATTTT.

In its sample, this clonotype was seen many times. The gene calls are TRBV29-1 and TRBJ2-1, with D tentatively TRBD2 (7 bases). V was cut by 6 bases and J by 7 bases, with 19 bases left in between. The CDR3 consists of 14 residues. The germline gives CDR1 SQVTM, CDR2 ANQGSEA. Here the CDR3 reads CSVERGGRRNEQFF. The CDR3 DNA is TGCAGCGTCGAAAGGGGGGGCCGTAGGAATGAGCAGTTCTTC.

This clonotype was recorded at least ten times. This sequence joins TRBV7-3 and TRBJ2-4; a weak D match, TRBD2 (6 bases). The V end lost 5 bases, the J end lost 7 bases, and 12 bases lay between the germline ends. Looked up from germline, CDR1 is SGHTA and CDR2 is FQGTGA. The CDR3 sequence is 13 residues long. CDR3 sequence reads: CASSETGTNIQYF. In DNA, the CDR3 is TGTGCCAGCAGCGAAACCGGGACTAACATTCAGTACTTC.

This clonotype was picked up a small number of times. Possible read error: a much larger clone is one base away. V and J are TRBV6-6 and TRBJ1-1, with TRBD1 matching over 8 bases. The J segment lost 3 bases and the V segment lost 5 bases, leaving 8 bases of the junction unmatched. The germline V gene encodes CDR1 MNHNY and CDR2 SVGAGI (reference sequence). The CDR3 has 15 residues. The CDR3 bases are TGTGCCAGCAGTGCCAGGACAGGGTGGCACACTGAAGCTTTCTTT. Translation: CASSARTGWHTEAFF.

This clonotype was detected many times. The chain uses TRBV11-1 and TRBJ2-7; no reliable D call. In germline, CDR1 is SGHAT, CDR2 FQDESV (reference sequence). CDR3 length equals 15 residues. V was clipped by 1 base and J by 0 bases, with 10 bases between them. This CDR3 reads CASSLELVNSYEQYF. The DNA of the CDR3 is TGTGCCAGCAGCTTAGAACTGGTCAACTCCTACGAGCAGTACTTC.

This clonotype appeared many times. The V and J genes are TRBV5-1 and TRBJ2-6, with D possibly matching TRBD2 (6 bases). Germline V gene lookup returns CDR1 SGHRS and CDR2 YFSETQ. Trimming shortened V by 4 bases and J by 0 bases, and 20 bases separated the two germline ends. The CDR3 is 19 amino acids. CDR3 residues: CASSRAEGLVYSGANVLTF. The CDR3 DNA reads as TGCGCCAGCAGCCGGGCGGAGGGCTTGGTATACTCTGGGGCCAACGTCCTGACTTTC.

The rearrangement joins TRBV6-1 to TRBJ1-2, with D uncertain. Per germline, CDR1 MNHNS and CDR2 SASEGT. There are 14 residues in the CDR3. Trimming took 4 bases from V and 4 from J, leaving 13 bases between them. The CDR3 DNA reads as TGTGCCAGCAGTGGGACGACTTCTCTCTATGGCTACACCTTC. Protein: CASSGTTSLYGYTF.

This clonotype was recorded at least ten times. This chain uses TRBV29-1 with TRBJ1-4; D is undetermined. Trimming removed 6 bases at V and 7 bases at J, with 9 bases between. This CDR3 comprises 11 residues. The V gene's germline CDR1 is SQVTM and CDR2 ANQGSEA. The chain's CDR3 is CSVRVGEKLFF. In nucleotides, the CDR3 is TGCAGCGTAAGGGTGGGTGAAAAACTGTTTTTT.

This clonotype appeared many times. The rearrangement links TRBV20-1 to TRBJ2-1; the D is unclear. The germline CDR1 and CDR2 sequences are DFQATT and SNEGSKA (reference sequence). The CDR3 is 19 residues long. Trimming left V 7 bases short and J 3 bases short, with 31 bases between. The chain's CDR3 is CSVPSWSYERVGDYNEQFF. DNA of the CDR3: TGCAGTGTCCCGAGCTGGTCATACGAGAGAGTTGGAGACTACAATGAGCAGTTCTTC.

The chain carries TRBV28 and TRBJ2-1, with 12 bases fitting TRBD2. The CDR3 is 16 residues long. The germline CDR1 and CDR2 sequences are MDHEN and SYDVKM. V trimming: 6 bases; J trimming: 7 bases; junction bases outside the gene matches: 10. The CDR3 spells CASSEETSGSKNEQFF. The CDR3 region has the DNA TGTGCCAGCAGCGAAGAGACTAGCGGGAGCAAGAATGAGCAGTTCTTC.

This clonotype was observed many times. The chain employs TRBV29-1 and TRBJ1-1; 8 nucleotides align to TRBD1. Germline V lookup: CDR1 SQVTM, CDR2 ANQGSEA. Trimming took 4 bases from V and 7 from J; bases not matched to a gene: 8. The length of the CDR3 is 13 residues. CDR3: CSVARQGALEAFF. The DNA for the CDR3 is TGCAGCGTTGCTCGGCAGGGGGCACTTGAAGCTTTCTTT.

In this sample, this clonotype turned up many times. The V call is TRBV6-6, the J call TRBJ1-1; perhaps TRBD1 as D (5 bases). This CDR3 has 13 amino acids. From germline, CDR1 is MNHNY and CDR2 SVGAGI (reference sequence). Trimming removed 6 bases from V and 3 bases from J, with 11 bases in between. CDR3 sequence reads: CASRGVGDTEAFF. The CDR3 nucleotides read TGTGCCAGCAGGGGGGTCGGGGACACTGAAGCTTTCTTT.

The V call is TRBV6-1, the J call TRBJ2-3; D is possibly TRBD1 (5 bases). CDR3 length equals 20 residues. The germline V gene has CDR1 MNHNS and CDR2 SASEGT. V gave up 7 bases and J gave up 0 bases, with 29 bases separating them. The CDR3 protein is CASTARGQMWCGESTDTQYF. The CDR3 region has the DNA TGTGCCAGCACTGCTAGGGGTCAGATGTGGTGTGGGGAAAGCACAGATACGCAGTATTTT.

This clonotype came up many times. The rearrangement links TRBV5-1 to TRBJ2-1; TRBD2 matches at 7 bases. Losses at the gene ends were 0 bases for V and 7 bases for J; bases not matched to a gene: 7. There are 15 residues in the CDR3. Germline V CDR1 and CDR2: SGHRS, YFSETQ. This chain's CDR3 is CASSLALADTNEQFF. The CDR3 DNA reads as TGCGCCAGCAGCTTGGCTCTAGCGGACACAAATGAGCAGTTCTTC.

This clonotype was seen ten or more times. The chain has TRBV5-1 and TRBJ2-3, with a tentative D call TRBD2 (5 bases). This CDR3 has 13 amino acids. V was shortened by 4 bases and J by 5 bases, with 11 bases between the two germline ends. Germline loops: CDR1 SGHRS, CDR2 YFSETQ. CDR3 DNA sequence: TGCGCCAGCAGCACCGGACTCAAAGATACGCAGTATTTT. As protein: CASSTGLKDTQYF. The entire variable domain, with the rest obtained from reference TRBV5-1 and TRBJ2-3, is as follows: KAGVTQTPRYLIKTRGQQVTLSCSPISGHRSVSWYQQTPGQGLQFLFEYFSETQRNKGNFPGRFSGRQFSNSRSEMNVSTLELGDSALYLCASSTGLKDTQYFGPGTRLTVL.

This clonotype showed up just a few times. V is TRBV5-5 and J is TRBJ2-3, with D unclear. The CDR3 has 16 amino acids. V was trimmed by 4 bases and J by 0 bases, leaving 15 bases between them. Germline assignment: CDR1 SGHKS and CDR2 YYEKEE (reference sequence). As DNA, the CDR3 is TGTGCCAGCAGCGCCGGACGGATTCCTAGCACAGATACGCAGTATTTT. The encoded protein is CASSAGRIPSTDTQYF.